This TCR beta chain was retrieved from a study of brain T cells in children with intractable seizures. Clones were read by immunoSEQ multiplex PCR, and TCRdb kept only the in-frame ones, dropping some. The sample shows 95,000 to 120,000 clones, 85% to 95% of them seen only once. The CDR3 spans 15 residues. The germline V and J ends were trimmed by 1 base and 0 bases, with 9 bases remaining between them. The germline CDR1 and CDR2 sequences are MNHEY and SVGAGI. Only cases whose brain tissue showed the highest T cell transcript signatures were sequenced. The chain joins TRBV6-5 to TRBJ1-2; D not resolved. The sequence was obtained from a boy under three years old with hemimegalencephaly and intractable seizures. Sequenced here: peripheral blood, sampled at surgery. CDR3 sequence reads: CASSYYRSPNYGYTF. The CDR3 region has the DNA TGTGCCAGCAGTTACTACCGGTCCCCTAACTATGGCTACACCTTC.